This T cell receptor (beta chain) came from a study of chemoradiotherapy in HPV16-positive cancers. Study at large: Candidate HPV-specific clones and shared TCR motifs came from a couple of HPV16-positive patients.

Repertoires were sampled repeatedly during chemoradiotherapy. As to this clone: The antigen is not known.

This CDR3 region has 13 residues. V lost 4 bases to trimming and J lost 8 bases, with 9 bases between them. Germline values: CDR1 SGHVS, CDR2 FQNEAQ. Regarding the study as a whole: Candidate HPV-specific clones and E7-related TCR motifs grew in tumor during treatment. Functional assays defining HPV-specific T cells used only two HPV16-positive patients.

Sequencing used immunoSEQ multiplex PCR; TCRdb keeps in-frame clones, though not all of them. This table has some 3,300 clones, about 75% appearing once. The chain carries TRBV7-8 and TRBJ1-6, with a tentative D call TRBD1 (5 bases). The receptor was isolated from a human donor with HPV-associated anogenital cancer. The sample here was taken from a patient who underwent chemoradiotherapy. The DNA for the CDR3 is TGTGCCAGCAGCTCTGGGGGGTATTCACCCCTCCACTTT. The encoded protein is CASSSGGYSPLHF. Complete variable domain (other parts from reference TRBV7-8 and TRBJ1-6): GAGVSQSPRYKVAKRGQDVALRCDPISGHVSLFWYQQALGQGPEFLTYFQNEAQLDKSGLPSDRFFAERPEGSVSTLKIQRTQQEDSAVYLCASSSGGYSPLHFGNGTRLTVT.